This TCR beta chain emerged from a study of cytomegalovirus exposure and HLA in healthy donors. Study as a whole: The same platform was used for the 110 or so validation repertoires as for the approximately 610 first-cohort repertoires, as reported in a later analysis.

In germline, CDR1 is SGDLS, CDR2 YYNGEE. Trimming removed 4 bases from V and 4 bases from J; junction bases left unmatched: 5. The CDR3 has 14 residues. At least ten counts were recorded for this clone. Assay used: immunoSEQ multiplex PCR; TCRdb lists only in-frame clones, some missing. The repertoire holds 150,000 to 200,000 clones, with roughly 85% as singletons. The J gene is TRBJ1-2, the V gene TRBV9; 9 positions agree with TRBD1. Material for sequencing was PBMCs. The sequence came from a young man in good health and CMV-seropositive. CDR3 bases: TGTGCCAGCAGCTTTCAGACAGGGGGCTATGGCTACACCTTC. This translates into CASSFQTGGYGYTF.